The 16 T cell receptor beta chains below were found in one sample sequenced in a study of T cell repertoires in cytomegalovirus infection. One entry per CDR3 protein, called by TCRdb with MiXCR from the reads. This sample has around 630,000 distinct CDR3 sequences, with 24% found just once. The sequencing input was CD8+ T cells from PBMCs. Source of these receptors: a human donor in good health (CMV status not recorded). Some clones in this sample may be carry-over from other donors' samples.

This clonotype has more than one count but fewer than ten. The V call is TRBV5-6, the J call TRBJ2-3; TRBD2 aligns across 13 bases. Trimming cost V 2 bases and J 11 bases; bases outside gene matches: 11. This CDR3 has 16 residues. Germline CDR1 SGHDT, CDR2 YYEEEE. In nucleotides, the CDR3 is TGTGCCAGCAGCTTCGGGACTAGCGGGACGTACAGGGGGCAGTATTTT. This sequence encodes CASSFGTSGTYRGQYF. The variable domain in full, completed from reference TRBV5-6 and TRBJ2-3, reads DAGVTQSPTHLIKTRGQQVTLRCSPKSGHDTVSWYQQALGQGPQFIFQYYEEEERQRGNFPDRFSGHQFPNYSSELNVNALLLGDSALYLCASSFGTSGTYRGQYFGPGTRLTVL.

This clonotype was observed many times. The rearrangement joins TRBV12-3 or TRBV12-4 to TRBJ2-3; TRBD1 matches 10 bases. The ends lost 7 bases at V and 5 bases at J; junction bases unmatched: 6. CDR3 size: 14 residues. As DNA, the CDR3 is TGTGCCAGCACCGGGACAGGGGTATTAGATACGCAGTATTTT. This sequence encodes CASTGTGVLDTQYF.

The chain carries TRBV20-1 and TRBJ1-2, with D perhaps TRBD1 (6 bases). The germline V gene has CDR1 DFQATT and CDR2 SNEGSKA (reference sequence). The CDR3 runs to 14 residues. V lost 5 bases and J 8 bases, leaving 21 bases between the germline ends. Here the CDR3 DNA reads TGCAGTGCTGTTCTCCAGGTCCCGGGGGCCGGCTACACCTTC. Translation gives CSAVLQVPGAGYTF.

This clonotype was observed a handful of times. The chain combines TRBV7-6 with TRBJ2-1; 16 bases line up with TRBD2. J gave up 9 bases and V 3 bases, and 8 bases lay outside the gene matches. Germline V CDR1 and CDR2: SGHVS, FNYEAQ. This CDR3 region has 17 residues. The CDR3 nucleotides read TGTGCCAGCAGCTTTGGGACTAGCGGGGGGGCCATGGGTGAGCAGTTCTTC. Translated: CASSFGTSGGAMGEQFF.

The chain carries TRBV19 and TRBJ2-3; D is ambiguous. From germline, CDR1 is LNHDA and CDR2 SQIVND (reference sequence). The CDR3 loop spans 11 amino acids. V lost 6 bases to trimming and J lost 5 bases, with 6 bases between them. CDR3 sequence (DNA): TGTGCCAGTAGAAAAATAGATACGCAGTATTTT. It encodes CASRKIDTQYF.

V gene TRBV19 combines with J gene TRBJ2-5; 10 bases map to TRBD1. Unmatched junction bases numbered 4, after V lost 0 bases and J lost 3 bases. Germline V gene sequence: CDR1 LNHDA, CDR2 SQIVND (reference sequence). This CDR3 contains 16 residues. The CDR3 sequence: CASSIDSGTGEETQYF. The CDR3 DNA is TGTGCCAGTAGTATAGATTCAGGGACAGGGGAAGAGACCCAGTACTTC.

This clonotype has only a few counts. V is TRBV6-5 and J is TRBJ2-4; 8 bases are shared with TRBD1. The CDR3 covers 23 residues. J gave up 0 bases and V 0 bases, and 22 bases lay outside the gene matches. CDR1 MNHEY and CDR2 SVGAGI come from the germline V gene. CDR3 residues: CASSYSWPHGRTGSSLAKNIQYF. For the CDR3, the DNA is TGTGCCAGCAGTTACTCGTGGCCTCATGGAAGGACAGGGTCTTCTTTAGCCAAAAACATTCAGTACTTC.

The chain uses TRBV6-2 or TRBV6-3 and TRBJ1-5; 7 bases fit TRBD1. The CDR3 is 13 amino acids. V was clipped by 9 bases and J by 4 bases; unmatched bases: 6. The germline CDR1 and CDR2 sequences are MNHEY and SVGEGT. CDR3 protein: CASVDRSNQPQHF. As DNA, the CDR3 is TGTGCCAGTGTGGACAGGTCGAATCAGCCCCAGCATTTT.

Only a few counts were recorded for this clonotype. The DNA for the CDR3 is TGCGCCTCCCAGCTTTTCGAGTTGGGTAGCTCCTACAATGAGCAGTTCTTC. Protein sequence: CASQLFELGSSYNEQFF. The chain employs TRBV5-1 and TRBJ2-1; D ambiguous. With 10 bases removed from V and 0 bases from J, the gap between germline ends came to 23 bases. The CDR3 has 17 residues. Germline lookup yields CDR1 SGHRS and CDR2 YFSETQ.

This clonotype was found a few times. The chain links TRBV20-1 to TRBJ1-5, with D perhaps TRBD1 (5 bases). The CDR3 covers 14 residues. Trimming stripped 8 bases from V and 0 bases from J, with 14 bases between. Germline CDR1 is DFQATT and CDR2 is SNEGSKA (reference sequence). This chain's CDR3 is CSLGGEYSNQPQHF. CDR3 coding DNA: TGCAGTCTCGGGGGGGAATATAGCAATCAGCCCCAGCATTTT.

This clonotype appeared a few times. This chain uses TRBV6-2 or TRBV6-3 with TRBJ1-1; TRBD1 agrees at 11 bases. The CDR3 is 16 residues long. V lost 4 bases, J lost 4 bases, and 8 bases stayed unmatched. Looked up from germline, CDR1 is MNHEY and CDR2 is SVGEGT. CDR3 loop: CASSWTGGASPTEAFF. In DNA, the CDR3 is TGTGCCAGCAGTTGGACAGGGGGCGCTTCTCCCACTGAAGCTTTCTTT.

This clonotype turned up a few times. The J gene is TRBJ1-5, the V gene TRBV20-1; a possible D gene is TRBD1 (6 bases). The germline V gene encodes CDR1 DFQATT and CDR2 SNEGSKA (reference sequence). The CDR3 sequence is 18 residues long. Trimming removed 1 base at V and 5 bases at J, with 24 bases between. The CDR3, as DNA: TGCAGTGCTAGAGGTATTAACTTGAGGACAGAGAGGGATCAGCCCCAGCATTTT. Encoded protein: CSARGINLRTERDQPQHF.

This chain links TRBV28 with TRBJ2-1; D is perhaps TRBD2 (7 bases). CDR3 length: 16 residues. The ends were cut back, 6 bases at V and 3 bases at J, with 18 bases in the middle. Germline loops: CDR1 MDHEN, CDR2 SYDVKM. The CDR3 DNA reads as TGTGCCAGCAGCCTAGGGGGGGGGGCTCGCTACAATGAGCAGTTCTTC. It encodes CASSLGGGARYNEQFF. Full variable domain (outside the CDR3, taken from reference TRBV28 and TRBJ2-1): DVKVTQSSRYLVKRTGEKVFLECVQDMDHENMFWYRQDPGLGLRLIYFSYDVKMKEKGDIPEGYSVSREKKERFSLILESASTNQTSMYLCASSLGGGARYNEQFFGPGTRLTVL.

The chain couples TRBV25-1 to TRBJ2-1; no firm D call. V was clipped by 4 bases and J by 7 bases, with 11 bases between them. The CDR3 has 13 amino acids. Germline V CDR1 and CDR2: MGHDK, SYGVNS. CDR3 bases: TGTGCCAGCAGTGGACGACGACCAAATGAGCAGTTCTTC. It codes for CASSGRRPNEQFF. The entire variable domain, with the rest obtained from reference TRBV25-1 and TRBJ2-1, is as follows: EADIYQTPRYLVIGTGKKITLECSQTMGHDKMYWYQQDPGMELHLIHYSYGVNSTEKGDLSSESTVSRIRTEHFPLTLESARPSHTSQYLCASSGRRPNEQFFGPGTRLTVL.

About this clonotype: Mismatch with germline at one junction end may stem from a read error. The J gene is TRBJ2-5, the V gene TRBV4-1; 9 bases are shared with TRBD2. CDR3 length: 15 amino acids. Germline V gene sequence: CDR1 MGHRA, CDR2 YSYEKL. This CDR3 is CANSQGLLAGQTQYF. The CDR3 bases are TGTGCCAACAGCCAAGGACTTCTAGCGGGGCAGACCCAGTACTTC.

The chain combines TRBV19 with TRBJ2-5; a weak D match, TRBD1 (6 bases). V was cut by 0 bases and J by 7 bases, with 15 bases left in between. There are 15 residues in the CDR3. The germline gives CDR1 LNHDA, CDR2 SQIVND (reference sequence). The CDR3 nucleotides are TGTGCCAGTAGTATAGAAGGCAGGGGATTGGGGACCCAGTACTTC. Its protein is CASSIEGRGLGTQYF.